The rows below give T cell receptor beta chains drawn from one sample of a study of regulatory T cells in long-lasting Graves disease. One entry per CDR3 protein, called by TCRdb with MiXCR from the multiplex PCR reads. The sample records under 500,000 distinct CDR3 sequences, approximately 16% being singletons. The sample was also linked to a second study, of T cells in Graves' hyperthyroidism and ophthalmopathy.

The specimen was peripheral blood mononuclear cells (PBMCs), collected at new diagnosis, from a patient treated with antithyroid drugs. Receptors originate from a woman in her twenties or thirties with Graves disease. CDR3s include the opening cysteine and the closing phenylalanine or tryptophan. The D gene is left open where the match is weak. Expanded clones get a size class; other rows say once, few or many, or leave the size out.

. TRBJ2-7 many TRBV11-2 CASSLDNEQYF TGTGCCAGCAGCTTAGATAACGAGCAGTACTTC
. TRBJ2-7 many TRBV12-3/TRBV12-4 CASSLKGGAGYEQYF TGTGCCAGCAGTTTAAAGGGCGGGGCGGGCTACGAGCAGTACTTC
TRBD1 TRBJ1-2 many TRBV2 CASSPDREGGYTF TGTGCCAGCAGTCCGGACAGGGAGGGTGGCTACACCTTC
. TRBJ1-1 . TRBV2 CASTEGLWNTEAFF TGTGCCAGCACCGAAGGACTGTGGAACACTGAAGCTTTCTTT
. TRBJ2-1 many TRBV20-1 CSAIPPRGAASSYNEQFF TGCAGTGCTATCCCCCCCCGCGGGGCTGCGAGCTCCTACAATGAGCAGTTCTTC
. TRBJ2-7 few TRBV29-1 CSVEVGYEQYF TGCAGCGTTGAAGTAGGTTACGAGCAGTACTTC
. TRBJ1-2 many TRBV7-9 CASALRDFYTF TGTGCCAGCGCCCTCCGGGACTTCTACACCTTC
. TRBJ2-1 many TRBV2 CASTTTWGAVEQFF TGTGCCAGCACCACAACCTGGGGAGCGGTCGAGCAGTTCTTC
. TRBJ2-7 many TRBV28 CASSLSVLGVDEQYF TGTGCCAGCAGTCTTAGCGTTCTCGGAGTGGACGAGCAGTACTTC
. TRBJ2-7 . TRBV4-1 CASSQDPHYYEQYF TGCGCCAGCAGCCAAGACCCTCATTACTACGAGCAGTACTTC
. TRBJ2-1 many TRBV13 CASSGEGVYNEQFF TGTGCCAGCAGCGGGGAGGGGGTGTACAATGAGCAGTTCTTC
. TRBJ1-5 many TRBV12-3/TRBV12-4 CASRLLGFEGNQPQHF TGTGCCAGCAGACTCCTCGGTTTCGAGGGGAATCAGCCCCAGCATTTT
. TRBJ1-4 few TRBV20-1 CSAHYHQHNEKLFF TGCAGTGCCCACTATCACCAGCATAATGAAAAACTGTTTTTT
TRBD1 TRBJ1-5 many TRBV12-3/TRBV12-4 CASTRGQGFNQPQHF TGTGCCAGCACCCGGGGACAGGGTTTCAATCAGCCCCAGCATTTT
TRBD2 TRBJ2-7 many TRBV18 CASSPGLAHEQYF TGTGCCAGCTCACCGGGACTAGCCCACGAGCAGTACTTC